A single sample gave rise to the 10 T cell receptor beta chains below, sequenced in a study of blood T cell repertoires in COVID-19. Clones were read by immunoSEQ multiplex PCR, and TCRdb kept only the in-frame ones, dropping some. The table shows approximately 260,000 clones, with 89% occurring only once. The specimen was peripheral blood. These receptors originate from a woman aged 40-49 years who had recovered from COVID-19.

This sequence joins TRBV21-1 and TRBJ2-7; the D call of TRBD2 is as the table states it, not checked on the DNA. TRBV21-1 represents a pseudogene. The CDR3 runs to 16 residues. The CDR3 bases are TGTGCCAGCAGCAAACAGACTGGCCAGCCCTTCTACGAGCAGTACGTC. This gives the protein CASSKQTGQPFYEQYV.

The chain carries TRBV12-5 and TRBJ2-1, with 8 bases aligning to TRBD2. Germline loops: CDR1 LGHNT, CDR2 FRNRAP. Trimming took 4 bases from V and 9 from J; bases not matched to a gene: 8. The CDR3 totals 14 residues. The CDR3 here is CASGSHLAGSEQFF. Here the CDR3 DNA reads TGTGCTAGTGGTTCGCATCTAGCGGGCAGTGAGCAGTTCTTC.

The chain couples TRBV19 to TRBJ1-2; 8 positions agree with TRBD1. CDR1 is LNHDA and CDR2 is SQIVND in the germline V gene (reference sequence). The ends lost 6 bases at V and 6 bases at J; junction bases unmatched: 6. The CDR3 sequence is 13 residues long. CDR3 amino acids: CASRQGASHGYTF. CDR3 sequence (DNA): TGTGCCAGTAGGCAGGGGGCGTCCCATGGCTACACCTTC.

V gene TRBV7-2 combines with J gene TRBJ2-3; 11 bases fit TRBD2. CDR3 length equals 17 residues. Germline CDR1 SGHTA, CDR2 FQGNSA. Germline trimming cut 1 base from V and 3 bases from J; bases unmatched to any gene: 6. CDR3 nucleotides: TGTGCCAGCAGCTTAGGGCCGAGACTAGCGGGGACAGATACGCAGTATTTT. Translated, it gives CASSLGPRLAGTDTQYF.

The chain carries TRBV3-1 (or the pseudogene TRBV3-2) and TRBJ2-1; D possibly corresponds to TRBD1 (6 bases). The germline V gene has CDR1 LGHDT and CDR2 YNNKEL (reference sequence). Trimming took 6 bases from V and 4 from J, leaving 16 bases between them. This CDR3 comprises 15 residues. CDR3 bases: TGTGCCAGCAGTCACATGCCTCAGGGGTACAATGAGCAGTTCTTC. Translated: CASSHMPQGYNEQFF.

The chain uses TRBV2 and TRBJ2-2, with 15 positions matching TRBD2. The junction had 2 bases not matched to a gene; V was cut back by 6 bases and J by 0 bases. The germline V gene has CDR1 SNHLY and CDR2 FYNNEI. The CDR3 covers 17 residues. Here the CDR3 DNA reads TGTGCCAGCAGGAGGACTAGCGGGGGGGCGAACACCGGGGAGCTGTTTTTT. Its translation: CASRRTSGGANTGELFF.

The chain has TRBV27 and TRBJ2-3, with a tentative D call TRBD2 (6 bases). The CDR3 is 16 residues long. CDR1 and CDR2 (germline): MNHEY, SMNVEV (reference sequence). Trimming removed 4 bases from V and 2 bases from J, with 16 bases in between. The CDR3 nucleotides read TGTGCCAGCAGTTCATTAGGCGGGGAAATCACAGATACGCAGTATTTT. Amino acids: CASSSLGGEITDTQYF.

This chain joins TRBV3-1 (or the pseudogene TRBV3-2) and TRBJ2-3; 11 nucleotides line up with TRBD2. Looked up from germline, CDR1 is LGHDT and CDR2 is YNNKEL (reference sequence). The CDR3 totals 16 residues. J gave up 5 bases and V 6 bases, and 10 bases lay outside the gene matches. CDR3 region: CASRPRLAGSVDTQYF. The DNA for the CDR3 is TGTGCCAGCAGACCCCGACTAGCGGGGTCTGTAGATACGCAGTATTTT.

V is TRBV7-3 and J is TRBJ2-1; 9 bases match TRBD1. The CDR3 spans 14 residues. Germline values: CDR1 SGHTA, CDR2 FQGTGA. J was trimmed by 6 bases and V by 5 bases; bases with no gene match: 5. The CDR3 is CASSRDRAGNEQFF. In DNA form, the CDR3 reads TGTGCCAGCAGCCGGGACAGGGCGGGCAATGAGCAGTTCTTC. The entire variable domain, with the rest obtained from reference TRBV7-3 and TRBJ2-1, is as follows: GAGVSQTPSNKVTEKGKYVELRCDPISGHTALYWYRQSLGQGPEFLIYFQGTGAADDSGLPNDRFFAVRPEGSVSTLKIQRTERGDSAVYLCASSRDRAGNEQFFGPGTRLTVL.

The rearrangement links TRBV5-4 to TRBJ1-3; no clear D gene. V dropped 4 bases and J dropped 2 bases, with 10 bases sitting between them. CDR3 length equals 14 residues. Per the germline V gene, CDR1 is SGHNT and CDR2 is YYREEE (reference sequence). The CDR3 region is CASSPPGTGNTIYF. In DNA form, the CDR3 reads TGTGCCAGCAGCCCTCCAGGAACTGGAAACACCATATATTTT. Full variable domain (rest looked up from reference TRBV5-4 and TRBJ1-3): ETGVTQSPTHLIKTRGQQVTLRCSSQSGHNTVSWYQQALGQGPQFIFQYYREEENGRGNFPPRFSGLQFPNYSSELNVNALELDDSALYLCASSPPGTGNTIYFGEGSWLTVV.